A single sample is the source of the 4 T cell receptor beta chains below, sequenced in a study of T cells in Graves' hyperthyroidism and ophthalmopathy. There were TCR beta CDR3 regions amplified from RNA transcripts. TCR CDR3 regions were first amplified by RT-PCR with HTBI primers. TCRdb re-derived calls from the multiplex PCR reads in MiXCR, one entry per CDR3 protein. The sample consists of about 400,000 distinct CDR3 sequences, approximately 14% of them appearing once. Sequencing was done on a sample of blood. The receptors were sampled from a woman between 18 and 30 years old with Graves' hyperthyroidism that later progressed to Graves' ophthalmopathy.

This rearrangement joins TRBV30 to TRBJ1-1; possible D gene TRBD1, 5 bases. The CDR3 is 13 amino acids. Trimming removed 0 bases at V and 11 bases at J, with 16 bases between. The V gene's germline CDR1 is GTSNPN and CDR2 SVGIG (reference sequence). CDR3 sequence reads: CAWSVTTASVAFF. The CDR3 nucleotides are TGTGCCTGGAGTGTAACGACAGCCTCAGTTGCTTTCTTT.

This clonotype was counted between two and nine times. V usage is TRBV9 and J usage is TRBJ2-3, with 8 nucleotides matching TRBD2. V gave up 4 bases and J gave up 2 bases; unmatched junction bases: 6. The CDR3 spans 15 residues. Germline-derived CDR1 and CDR2 are SGDLS and YYNGEE. The CDR3 nucleotides read TGTGCCAGCAGCCTTTTAGCGGGGCCCACAGATACGCAGTATTTT. This translates into CASSLLAGPTDTQYF.

This clonotype was detected a few times. The gene calls are TRBV13 and TRBJ1-2; 9 bases line up with TRBD1. Germline CDR1 and CDR2: PRHDT and FYEKMQ (reference sequence). The V segment lost 5 bases and the J segment 7 bases; nucleotides outside the gene matches: 14. The CDR3 length is 16 residues. The CDR3 is CASSPSSQGTGTGYTF. For the CDR3, the DNA is TGTGCCAGCAGCCCTTCTTCCCAAGGGACAGGGACTGGCTACACCTTC.

This clonotype was counted between two and nine times. J is TRBJ1-2 and V is TRBV18; 8 bases agree with TRBD1. From germline, CDR1 is KGHSH and CDR2 LQKENI. The CDR3 has 14 amino acids. J lost 3 bases, V lost 6 bases, and 6 bases had no gene match. CDR3 loop: CASSPRGLDYGYTF. CDR3 bases: TGTGCCAGCTCGCCCAGGGGGCTTGACTATGGCTACACCTTC.